These 19 T cell receptor beta chains share one sample of origin, sequenced in a study of blood T cell repertoires in COVID-19. Repertoires were generated with immunoSEQ multiplex PCR, while TCRdb's copy carries only in-frame clones and drops some. The data contain roughly 92,000 clones, around 86% of them singletons. The sequenced sample was peripheral blood. The origin of the receptors is an elderly woman with acute or convalescent COVID-19.

This clone appeared a few times. V usage is TRBV7-8 and J usage is TRBJ2-7, with D perhaps TRBD2 (6 bases). The V end lost 7 bases, the J end lost 0 bases, and 16 bases lay between the germline ends. Germline V CDR1 and CDR2: SGHVS, FQNEAQ. CDR3 length: 15 amino acids. The CDR3 protein is CASTLRRESSYEQYF. CDR3 in DNA: TGTGCCAGCACCCTCCGCCGGGAGAGCTCCTACGAGCAGTACTTC.

The chain couples TRBV10-3 to TRBJ2-7; tentative D call: TRBD2 (6 bases). There are 14 residues in the CDR3. Trimming left V 4 bases short and J 4 bases short, with 14 bases between. CDR1 is ENHRY, CDR2 SYGVKD, per germline. The CDR3 loop reads CAISGPPGGYEQYF. The CDR3 DNA reads as TGTGCCATCAGTGGTCCGCCTGGAGGGTACGAGCAGTACTTC.

The chain recombines TRBV28 with TRBJ1-4; possible D gene TRBD1, 6 bases. The germline V and J ends were trimmed by 5 bases and 10 bases, with 11 bases remaining between them. The germline V gene has CDR1 MDHEN and CDR2 SYDVKM. The length of the CDR3 is 12 residues. The CDR3 sequence: CASSGQKGKLFF. CDR3 DNA sequence: TGTGCCAGCAGTGGACAGAAGGGAAAACTGTTTTTT.

The J gene is TRBJ2-2, the V gene TRBV5-1, with D possibly matching TRBD2 (6 bases). The ends were cut back, 8 bases at V and 4 bases at J, with 18 bases in the middle. This CDR3 spans 15 amino acids. In germline, CDR1 is SGHRS, CDR2 YFSETQ. CDR3 nucleotides: TGCGCCAGTAGCCCCCAGGGTAGCGGCACCGGGGAGCTGTTTTTT. Amino acid sequence: CASSPQGSGTGELFF.

The V and J genes are TRBV6-5 and TRBJ1-1, with D possibly TRBD1 on 6 matching bases. CDR1 and CDR2 from the germline V gene are MNHEY and SVGAGI. V was shortened by 6 bases and J by 7 bases, with 12 bases between the two germline ends. The CDR3 consists of 12 residues. Here the CDR3 reads CASSGGPSEAFF. CDR3 nucleotide sequence: TGTGCCAGCAGCGGGGGGCCGAGTGAAGCTTTCTTT.

CDR3 sequence (DNA): TGTGCCAGCAGCTCCCATGGACTAGCGGGAGCCGGCGATACGCAGTATTTT. Translated, it gives CASSSHGLAGAGDTQYF. This chain joins TRBV7-3 and TRBJ2-3, with TRBD2 matching 13 bases. The ends lost 4 bases at V and 6 bases at J; junction bases unmatched: 10. The germline V gene encodes CDR1 SGHTA and CDR2 FQGTGA. This CDR3 comprises 17 residues.

The V and J genes are TRBV15 and TRBJ1-5; perhaps TRBD1 as D (5 bases). This CDR3 comprises 17 residues. The ends were cut back, 3 bases at V and 4 bases at J, with 19 bases in the middle. Germline V gene lookup returns CDR1 LNHNV and CDR2 YYDKDF (reference sequence). In DNA form, the CDR3 reads TGTGCCACCAGCAGGGGCCATAGGCAGGGAGGGAATCAGCCCCAGCATTTT. Protein: CATSRGHRQGGNQPQHF.

V usage is TRBV9 and J usage is TRBJ1-6, with TRBD1 identical over 8 bases. The junction had 7 bases not matched to a gene; V was cut back by 4 bases and J by 7 bases. Germline CDR1 reads SGDLS; CDR2 reads YYNGEE. CDR3 size: 15 residues. The CDR3 DNA follows: TGTGCCAGCAGCCTCCAGACAGGGGCGAATTCACCCCTCCACTTT. Its translation is CASSLQTGANSPLHF.

The genes are TRBV4-2 and TRBJ2-1; TRBD2 aligns across 12 bases. CDR3 length equals 15 residues. J gave up 7 bases and V 3 bases, and 4 bases lay outside the gene matches. The germline V gene encodes CDR1 LGHNA and CDR2 YNFKEQ. CDR3 sequence reads: CASSQTSGGNNEQFF. The CDR3 DNA reads as TGTGCCAGCAGCCAGACTAGCGGGGGAAATAATGAGCAGTTCTTC.

The chain has TRBV21-1 and TRBJ2-5; TRBD1 is the table's D call, not checked against the DNA. The J call could be wrong; TRBJ2-7 is a better fit for the DNA end. TRBV21-1 is classified as a pseudogene. This CDR3 spans 16 amino acids. The DNA of the CDR3 is TGTGCCAGCAGCGAAATTATCCGGGACAGACCTTACGAGCAGTACTTC. Its translation: CASSEIIRDRPYEQYF.

The chain couples TRBV18 to TRBJ1-5, with D possibly matching TRBD1 (6 bases). This CDR3 has 15 residues. Germline V lookup: CDR1 KGHSH, CDR2 LQKENI. V was cut by 5 bases and J by 1 base, with 12 bases left in between. Here the CDR3 DNA reads TGTGCCAGCTCATCAAACAGGGACAGCAATCAGCCCCAGCATTTT. It is translated as CASSSNRDSNQPQHF.

The chain couples TRBV5-8 to TRBJ1-4; the D gene is possibly TRBD1 (5 bases). Germline assignment: CDR1 SGHTS and CDR2 YDEGEE. V was cut by 0 bases and J by 0 bases, with 15 bases left in between. This CDR3 comprises 18 residues. The CDR3 nucleotides are TGTGCCAGCAGCTTGGCTGCAGGGTCGGCAACAACTAATGAAAAACTGTTTTTT. It yields the protein CASSLAAGSATTNEKLFF.

V is TRBV6-5 and J is TRBJ2-1; TRBD1 matches at 9 bases. The CDR3 loop spans 15 amino acids. The germline V gene encodes CDR1 MNHEY and CDR2 SVGAGI. V lost 6 bases and J lost 5; bases outside the gene matches: 8. The CDR3 loop is CASSDRDRVDNEQFF. CDR3 in DNA: TGTGCCAGCAGCGACCGGGACAGGGTTGACAATGAGCAGTTCTTC.

The J gene is TRBJ1-5, the V gene TRBV6-5; TRBD1 aligns across 7 bases. The CDR3 consists of 14 residues. V trimming: 10 bases; J trimming: 5 bases; junction bases outside the gene matches: 11. CDR1 and CDR2 from the germline V gene are MNHEY and SVGAGI. The chain's CDR3 is CATLRDRVDQPQHF. Written as DNA, the CDR3 is TGTGCCACCCTTAGAGACAGGGTGGATCAGCCCCAGCATTTT.

This chain joins TRBV30 and TRBJ2-3; TRBD2 is a possible D gene (7 bases). CDR1 and CDR2 from the germline V gene are GTSNPN and SVGIG (reference sequence). The germline V and J ends were trimmed by 0 bases and 2 bases, with 12 bases remaining between them. The CDR3 extends over 15 amino acids. CDR3 nucleotide sequence: TGTGCCTGGAGTGTGGGGGGGCTTAACACAGATACGCAGTATTTT. As protein: CAWSVGGLNTDTQYF.

The chain links TRBV6-5 to TRBJ1-1, with D uncertain. Deletions cut 6 bases from V and 0 bases from J, with 11 bases between. CDR3 length equals 14 residues. Looked up from germline, CDR1 is MNHEY and CDR2 is SVGAGI. CDR3 sequence reads: CASSPGRLNTEAFF. The CDR3, as DNA: TGTGCCAGCAGCCCGGGAAGACTGAACACTGAAGCTTTCTTT.

V gene TRBV7-8 combines with J gene TRBJ2-7; TRBD1 aligns across 7 bases. This CDR3 spans 13 amino acids. J lost 3 bases, V lost 3 bases, and 2 bases had no gene match. CDR1 is SGHVS, CDR2 FQNEAQ, per germline. CDR3 DNA: TGTGCCAGCAGCTTGGGACAGATCTACGAGCAGTACTTC. It specifies CASSLGQIYEQYF.

This chain joins TRBV16 and TRBJ2-7, with 12 bases identical to TRBD1. CDR3 length: 15 residues. Germline V gene lookup returns CDR1 KGHSY and CDR2 FQNENV. J lost 4 bases, V lost 4 bases, and 5 bases had no gene match. CDR3 sequence: CASSRRDRGQYEQYF. The DNA for the CDR3 is TGTGCCAGCAGCCGCCGGGACAGGGGGCAGTACGAGCAGTACTTC.

The chain couples TRBV2 to TRBJ1-5; 8 bases fit TRBD1. The CDR3 is 14 residues long. CDR1 and CDR2 (germline): SNHLY, FYNNEI. V trimming: 5 bases; J trimming: 3 bases; junction bases outside the gene matches: 3. For the CDR3, the DNA is TGTGCCAGCAGTCAGCAGGGGGCCAATCAGCCCCAGCATTTT. This sequence encodes CASSQQGANQPQHF.